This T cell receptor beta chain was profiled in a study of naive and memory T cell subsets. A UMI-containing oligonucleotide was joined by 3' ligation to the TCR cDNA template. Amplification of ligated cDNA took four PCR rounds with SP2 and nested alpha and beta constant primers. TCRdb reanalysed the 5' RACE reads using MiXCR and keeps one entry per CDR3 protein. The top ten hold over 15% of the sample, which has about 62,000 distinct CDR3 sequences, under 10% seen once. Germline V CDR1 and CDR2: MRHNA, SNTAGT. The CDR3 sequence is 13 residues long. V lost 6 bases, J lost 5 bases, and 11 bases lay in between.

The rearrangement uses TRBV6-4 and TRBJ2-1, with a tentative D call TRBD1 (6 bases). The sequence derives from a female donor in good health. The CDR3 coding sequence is TGTGCCAGCAGCCGGGACACAAACAATGAGCAGTTCTTC. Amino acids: CASSRDTNNEQFF.